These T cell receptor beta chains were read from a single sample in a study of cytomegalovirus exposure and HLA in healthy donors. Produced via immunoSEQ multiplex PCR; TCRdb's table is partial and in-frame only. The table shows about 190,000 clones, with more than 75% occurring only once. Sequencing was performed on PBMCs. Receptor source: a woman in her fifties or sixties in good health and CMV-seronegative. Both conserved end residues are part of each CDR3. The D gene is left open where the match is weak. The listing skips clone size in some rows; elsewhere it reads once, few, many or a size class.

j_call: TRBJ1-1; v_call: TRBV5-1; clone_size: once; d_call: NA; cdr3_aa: CASSFGKGVGAFF; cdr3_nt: TGCGCCAGCAGCTTCGGAAAAGGGGTCGGGGCTTTCTTT
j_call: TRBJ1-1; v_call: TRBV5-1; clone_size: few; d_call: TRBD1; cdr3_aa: CASTTGTDGMNTEAFF; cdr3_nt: TGCGCCAGCACCACAGGGACAGACGGCATGAACACTGAAGCTTTCTTT
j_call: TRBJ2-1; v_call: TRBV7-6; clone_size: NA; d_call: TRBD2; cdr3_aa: CASSQTKSPEAGTPYNEQFF; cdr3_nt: TGTGCCAGCAGCCAGACTAAGTCTCCGGAAGCGGGGACCCCTTACAATGAGCAGTTCTTC
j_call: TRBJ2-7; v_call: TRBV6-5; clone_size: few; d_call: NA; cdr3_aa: CASSAQGGTEYF; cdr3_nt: TGTGCCAGCAGTGCACAGGGTGGGACGGAGTACTTC
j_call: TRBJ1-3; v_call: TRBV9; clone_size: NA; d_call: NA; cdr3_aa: CASSVDLEGYSGNTIYF; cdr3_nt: TGTGCCAGCAGCGTAGATTTGGAGGGCTACTCTGGAAACACCATATATTTT
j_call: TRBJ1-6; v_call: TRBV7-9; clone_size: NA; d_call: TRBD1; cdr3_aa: CASSLSGGDSPLHF; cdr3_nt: TGTGCCAGCAGCTTATCAGGGGGCGATTCACCCCTCCACTTT
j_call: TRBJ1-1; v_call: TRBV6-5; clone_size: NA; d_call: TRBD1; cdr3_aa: CASSRTGRNTEAFF; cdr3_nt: TGTGCCAGCAGTCGGACAGGGAGGAACACTGAAGCTTTCTTT
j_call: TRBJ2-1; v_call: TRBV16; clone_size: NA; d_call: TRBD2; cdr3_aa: CASSRTGFGNGLAGSSNNEQFF; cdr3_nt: TGTGCCAGCAGCAGAACAGGGTTCGGGAATGGACTAGCGGGCTCTTCCAACAATGAGCAGTTCTTC
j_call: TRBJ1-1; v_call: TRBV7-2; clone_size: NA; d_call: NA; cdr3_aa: CASSVTGIRQANTEAFF; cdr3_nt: TGTGCCAGCAGCGTAACGGGGATTCGGCAGGCGAACACTGAAGCTTTCTTT
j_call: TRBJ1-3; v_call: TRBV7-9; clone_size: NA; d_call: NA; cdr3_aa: CASSPDSSGNTIYF; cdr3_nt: TGTGCCAGCAGCCCCGACAGCTCTGGAAACACCATATATTTT
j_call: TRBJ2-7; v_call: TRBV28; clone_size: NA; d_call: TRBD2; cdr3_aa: CASSYYGLAGYEQYF; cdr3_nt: TGTGCCAGCAGTTACTATGGACTAGCGGGTTACGAGCAGTACTTC
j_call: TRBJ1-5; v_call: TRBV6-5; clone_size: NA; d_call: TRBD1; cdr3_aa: CASRVGGGQPQHF; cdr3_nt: TGTGCCAGCAGGGTAGGGGGCGGGCAGCCCCAGCATTTT
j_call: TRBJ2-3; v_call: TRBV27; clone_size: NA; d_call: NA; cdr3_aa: CATIRGDTQYF; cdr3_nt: TGTGCCACCATCCGAGGGGATACGCAGTATTTT
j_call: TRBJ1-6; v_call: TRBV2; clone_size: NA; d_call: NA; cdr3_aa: CASRAELGSPLHF; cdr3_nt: TGTGCCAGCAGGGCAGAGCTAGGTTCACCCCTCCACTTT
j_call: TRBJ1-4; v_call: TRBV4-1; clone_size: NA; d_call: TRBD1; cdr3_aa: CASSFRGQGNEKLFF; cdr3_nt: TGCGCCAGCAGCTTCAGGGGGCAAGGTAATGAAAAACTGTTTTTT
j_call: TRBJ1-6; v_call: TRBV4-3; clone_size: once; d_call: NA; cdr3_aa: CASSQEGVSSYNSPLHF; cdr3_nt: TGCGCCAGCAGCCAAGAAGGGGTGAGCTCCTATAATTCACCCCTCCACTTT
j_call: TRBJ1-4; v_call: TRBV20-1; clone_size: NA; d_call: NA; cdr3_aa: CSALTRGLRFF; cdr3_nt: TGCAGTGCCCTGACCCGAGGTTTACGTTTTTTT
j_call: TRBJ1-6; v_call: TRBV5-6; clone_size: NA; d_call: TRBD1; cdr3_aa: CASSSSDGTGSSYNSPLHF; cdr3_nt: TGTGCCAGCAGCTCCAGCGACGGGACAGGGAGCTCCTATAATTCACCCCTCCACTTT
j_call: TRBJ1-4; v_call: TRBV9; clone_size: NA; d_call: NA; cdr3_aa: CASSAHLEEGEHEKLFF; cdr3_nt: TGTGCCAGCAGCGCACACCTAGAAGAGGGGGAGCATGAAAAACTGTTTTTT
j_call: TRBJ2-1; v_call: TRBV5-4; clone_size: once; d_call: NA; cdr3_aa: CASSRPGHLNEQFF; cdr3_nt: TGTGCCAGCAGTAGACCGGGTCATCTCAATGAGCAGTTCTTC
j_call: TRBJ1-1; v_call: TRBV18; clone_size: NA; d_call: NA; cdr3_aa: CASSPAGGGTEAFF; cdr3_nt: TGTGCCAGCTCACCAGCAGGAGGAGGCACTGAAGCTTTCTTT
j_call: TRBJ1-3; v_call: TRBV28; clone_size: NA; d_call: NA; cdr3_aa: CASRPGWNTIYF; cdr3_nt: TGTGCCAGCCGTCCGGGATGGAACACCATATATTTT
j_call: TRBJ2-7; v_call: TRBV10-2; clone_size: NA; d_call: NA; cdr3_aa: CASSEGGEQYF; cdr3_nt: TGCGCCAGCAGTGAGGGAGGCGAGCAGTACTTC
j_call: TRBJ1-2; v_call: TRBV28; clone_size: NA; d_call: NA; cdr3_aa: CASSLSAQGRNYGYTF; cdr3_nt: TGTGCCAGCAGTTTATCGGCACAGGGTCGGAACTATGGCTACACCTTC
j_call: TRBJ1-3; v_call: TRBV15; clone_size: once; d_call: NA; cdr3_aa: CATSRAASMISGNTIYF; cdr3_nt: TGTGCCACCAGCAGGGCCGCATCCATGATCTCTGGAAACACCATATATTTT
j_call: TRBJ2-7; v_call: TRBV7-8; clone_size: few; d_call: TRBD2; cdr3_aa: CASSLVASGRVAEQYF; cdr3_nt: TGTGCCAGCAGCTTAGTGGCAAGCGGGAGGGTGGCCGAGCAGTACTTC
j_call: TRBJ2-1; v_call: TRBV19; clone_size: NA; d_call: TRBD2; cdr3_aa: CASSRLAGAYNEQFF; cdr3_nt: TGTGCCAGTAGTCGACTAGCGGGAGCGTACAATGAGCAGTTCTTC
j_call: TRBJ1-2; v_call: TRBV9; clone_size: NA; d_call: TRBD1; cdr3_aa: CASSVGRDSPSGYTF; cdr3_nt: TGTGCCAGCAGCGTAGGCCGGGACAGCCCTTCCGGCTACACCTTC
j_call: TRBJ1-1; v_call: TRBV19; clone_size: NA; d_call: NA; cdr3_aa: CASSMTIRLAEAFF; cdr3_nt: TGTGCCAGTAGTATGACGATCAGGTTAGCTGAAGCTTTCTTT
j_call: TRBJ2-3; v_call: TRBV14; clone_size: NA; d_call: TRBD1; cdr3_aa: CASSLMTGKKDTQYF; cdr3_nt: TGTGCCAGCAGCCTAATGACAGGGAAGAAAGATACGCAGTATTTT
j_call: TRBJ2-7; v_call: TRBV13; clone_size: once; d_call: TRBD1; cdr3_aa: CASSLGLGQGVYEQYF; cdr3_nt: TGTGCCAGCAGCTTAGGCTTAGGACAGGGGGTCTACGAGCAGTACTTC
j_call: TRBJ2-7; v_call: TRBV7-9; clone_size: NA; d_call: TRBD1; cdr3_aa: CASGRGQGGYEQYF; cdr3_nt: TGTGCCAGCGGTAGGGGACAGGGGGGCTACGAGCAGTACTTC
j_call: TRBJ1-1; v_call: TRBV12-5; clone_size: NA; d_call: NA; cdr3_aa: CASGLGSQTEAFF; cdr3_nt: TGTGCTAGTGGTTTGGGGTCCCAGACTGAAGCTTTCTTT
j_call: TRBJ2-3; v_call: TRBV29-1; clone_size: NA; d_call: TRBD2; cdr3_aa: CSVEHLAGGTDTQYF; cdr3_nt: TGCAGCGTTGAACATCTAGCGGGGGGCACAGATACGCAGTATTTT
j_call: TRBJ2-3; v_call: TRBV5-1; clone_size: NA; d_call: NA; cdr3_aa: CASSLASWASEQYF; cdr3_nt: TGCGCCAGCAGCTTGGCCAGTTGGGCTAGCGAGCAGTATTTT
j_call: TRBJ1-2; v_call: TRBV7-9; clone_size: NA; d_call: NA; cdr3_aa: CSSSLVEAWSGYTF; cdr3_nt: TGTTCCAGCAGTTTAGTAGAGGCCTGGAGTGGCTACACCTTC
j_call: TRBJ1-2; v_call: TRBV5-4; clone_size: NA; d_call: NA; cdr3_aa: CASSLLANYGYTF; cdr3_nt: TGTGCCAGCAGCTTGTTAGCGAATTATGGCTACACCTTC
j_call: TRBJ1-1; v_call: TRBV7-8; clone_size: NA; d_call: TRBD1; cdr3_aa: CASSVGQGAKTEAFF; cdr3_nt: TGTGCCAGCAGCGTCGGACAGGGGGCGAAGACTGAAGCTTTCTTT
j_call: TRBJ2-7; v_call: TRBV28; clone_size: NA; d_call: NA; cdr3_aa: CASSLSTSNYEQYF; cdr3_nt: TGTGCCAGCAGTTTATCGACTTCAAACTACGAGCAGTACTTC
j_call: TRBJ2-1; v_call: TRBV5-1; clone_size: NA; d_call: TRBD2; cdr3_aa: CASSPGGASNEQFF; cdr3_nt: TGCGCCAGCAGTCCCGGGGGGGCCAGCAATGAGCAGTTCTTC
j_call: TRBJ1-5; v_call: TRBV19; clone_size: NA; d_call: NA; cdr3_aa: CASIPYLGADNQPQHF; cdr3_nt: TGTGCCAGTATCCCATACTTGGGGGCTGACAATCAGCCCCAGCATTTT
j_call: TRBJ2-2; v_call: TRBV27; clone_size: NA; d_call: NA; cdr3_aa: CASSLSAIAATGELFF; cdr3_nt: TGTGCCAGCAGTTTATCGGCAATAGCGGCCACCGGGGAGCTGTTTTTT
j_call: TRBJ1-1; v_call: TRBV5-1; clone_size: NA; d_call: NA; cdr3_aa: CASSLVGGTTEAFF; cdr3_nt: TGCGCCAGCAGCCTGGTGGGGGGGACCACTGAAGCTTTCTTT